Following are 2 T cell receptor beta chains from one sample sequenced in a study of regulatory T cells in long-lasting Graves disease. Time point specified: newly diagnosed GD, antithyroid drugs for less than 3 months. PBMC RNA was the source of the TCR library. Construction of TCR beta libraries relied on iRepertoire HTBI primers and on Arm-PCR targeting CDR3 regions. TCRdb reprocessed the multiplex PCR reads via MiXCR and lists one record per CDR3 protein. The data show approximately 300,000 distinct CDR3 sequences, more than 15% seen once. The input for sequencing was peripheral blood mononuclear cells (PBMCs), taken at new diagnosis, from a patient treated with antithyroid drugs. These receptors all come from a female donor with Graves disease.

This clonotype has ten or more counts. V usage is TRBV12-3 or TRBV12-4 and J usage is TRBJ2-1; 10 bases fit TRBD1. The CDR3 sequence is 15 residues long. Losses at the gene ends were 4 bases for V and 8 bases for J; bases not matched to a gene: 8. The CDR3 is CASSSPGQGHHEQFF. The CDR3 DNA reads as TGTGCCAGCAGTTCTCCGGGACAGGGGCACCATGAGCAGTTCTTC.

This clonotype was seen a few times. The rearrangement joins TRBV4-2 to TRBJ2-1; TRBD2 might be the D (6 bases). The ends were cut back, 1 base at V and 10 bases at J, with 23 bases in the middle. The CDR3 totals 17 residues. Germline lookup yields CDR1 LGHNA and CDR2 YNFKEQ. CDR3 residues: CASSQGDALAEAEEQFF. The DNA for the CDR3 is TGTGCCAGCAGCCAAGGGGATGCCTTAGCGGAGGCAGAGGAGCAGTTCTTC.